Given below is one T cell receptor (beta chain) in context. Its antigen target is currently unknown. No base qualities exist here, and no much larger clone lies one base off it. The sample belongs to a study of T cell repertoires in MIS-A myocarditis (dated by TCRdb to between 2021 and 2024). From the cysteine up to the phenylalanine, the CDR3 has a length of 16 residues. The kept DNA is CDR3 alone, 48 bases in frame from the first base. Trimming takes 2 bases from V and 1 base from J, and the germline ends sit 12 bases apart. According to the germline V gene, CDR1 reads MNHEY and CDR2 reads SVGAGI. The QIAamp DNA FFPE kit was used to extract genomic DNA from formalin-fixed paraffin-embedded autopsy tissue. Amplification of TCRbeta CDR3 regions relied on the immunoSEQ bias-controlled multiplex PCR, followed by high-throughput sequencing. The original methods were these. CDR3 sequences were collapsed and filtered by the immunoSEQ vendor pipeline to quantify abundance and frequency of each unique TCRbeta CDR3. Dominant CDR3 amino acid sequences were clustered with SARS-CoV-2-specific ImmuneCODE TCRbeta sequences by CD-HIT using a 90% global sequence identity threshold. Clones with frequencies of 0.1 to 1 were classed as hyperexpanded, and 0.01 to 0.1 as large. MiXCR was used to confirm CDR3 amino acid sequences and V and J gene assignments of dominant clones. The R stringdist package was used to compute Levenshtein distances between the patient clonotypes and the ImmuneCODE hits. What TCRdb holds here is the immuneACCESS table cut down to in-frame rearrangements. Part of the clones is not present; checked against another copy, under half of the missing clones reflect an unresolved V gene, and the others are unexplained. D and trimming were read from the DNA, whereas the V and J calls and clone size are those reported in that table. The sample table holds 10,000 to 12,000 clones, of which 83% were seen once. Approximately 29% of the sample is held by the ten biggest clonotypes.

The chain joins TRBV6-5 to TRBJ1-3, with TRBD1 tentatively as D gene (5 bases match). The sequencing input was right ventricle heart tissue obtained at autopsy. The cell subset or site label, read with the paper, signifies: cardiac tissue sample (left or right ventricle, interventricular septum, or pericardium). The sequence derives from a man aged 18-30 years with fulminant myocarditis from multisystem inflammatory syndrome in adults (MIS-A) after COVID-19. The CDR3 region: CASSYRGPRSGNTIYF. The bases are TGTGCCAGCAGTTACAGGGGCCCGAGGTCTGGAAACACCATATATTTT.